This is a list of T cell receptor beta chains from one sample in a study of identifying expanded T cells in peripheral blood. The repertoire was sequenced with immunoSEQ multiplex PCR; TCRdb's copy has only in-frame clones and lacks some. This sample yields tens of thousands of clones, of which 70% to 90% are seen a single time; 3.5% to 5.5% belongs to the top ten. Sample: blood. These receptors were obtained from a person aged 18-70 years in good health. CDR3s include the opening cysteine and the closing phenylalanine or tryptophan. A D gene is named only where the DNA matches it firmly. Not all rows give a size; the values are once, few, many and, for expanded clones, a class.

>TRBV7-9|NA|NA|12|TRBJ2-4
TGTGCCAGCAGCTTTCGATACGGGCTTCTGTACTTC
CASSFRYGLLYF
>TRBV6-1|NA|NA|12|TRBJ2-1
TGTGCCAGCGACAGCGACGCGGATGAGCAGTTCTTC
CASDSDADEQFF
>TRBV2|TRBD1|NA|13|TRBJ2-1
TGTGCCAGTCTCGGACAGGAAGACAATGAGCAGTTCTTC
CASLGQEDNEQFF
>TRBV9|NA|NA|15|TRBJ2-7
TGTGCCAGCAGCGTCGGACCGAGTGAAACCTACGAGCAGTACTTC
CASSVGPSETYEQYF
>TRBV6-1|TRBD2|NA|14|TRBJ2-3
TGTGCCAGCAGTCGGGGGGGCAACACAGATACGCAGTATTTT
CASSRGGNTDTQYF
>TRBV5-5|NA|NA|13|TRBJ1-2
TGTGCCAGCACCCTGGGAGTGAGTGACGGCTACACCTTC
CASTLGVSDGYTF
>TRBV5-5|TRBD2|NA|15|TRBJ2-1
TGTGCCAGCAGCCCCCGCGGGAGCTCCTACAATGAGCAGTTCTTC
CASSPRGSSYNEQFF
>TRBV6-5|NA|NA|12|TRBJ2-7
TGTGCCAGCAGTTACAACTCAGGCGAGCAGTACTTC
CASSYNSGEQYF
>TRBV11-2|NA|NA|11|TRBJ1-2
TGTGCCAGCAGCTTCAGGTTCGGCTACACCTTC
CASSFRFGYTF
>TRBV4-1|NA|NA|14|TRBJ1-6
TGCGCCAGCAGGCAAGGGCCTACAAATTCACCCCTCCACTTT
CASRQGPTNSPLHF
>TRBV6-5|NA|NA|15|TRBJ2-7
TGTGCCAGCAGTCCACCGGGACACAACTTCTACGAGCAGTACTTC
CASSPPGHNFYEQYF
>TRBV7-3|NA|NA|12|TRBJ2-2
TGTGCCAGCAGCCCGGGGGTCGGGGAGCTGTTTTTT
CASSPGVGELFF
>TRBV12-5|TRBD1|NA|13|TRBJ2-5
TGTGCAGTCACAGGGGGCCCCCAAGAGACCCAGTACTTC
CAVTGGPQETQYF
>TRBV19|NA|once|13|TRBJ2-7
TGTGCCAGCTCCTTCGGGACAAACTACGAGCAGTACTTC
CASSFGTNYEQYF
>TRBV11-2|NA|once|11|TRBJ2-1
TGTGCCAGCAGCCTCGGACGTTTACAGTTCTTC
CASSLGRLQFF
>TRBV11-2|NA|NA|15|TRBJ1-1
TGTGCCAGCAGCTTAGATCTTGGGGGGAACACTGAAGCTTTCTTT
CASSLDLGGNTEAFF
>TRBV25-1|NA|NA|17|TRBJ2-1
TGTGCCAGCAGTGAATTGCTCTCGGCCGGGTCCTACAATGAGCAGTTCTTC
CASSELLSAGSYNEQFF
>TRBV2|NA|NA|11|TRBJ1-2
TGTGCCAGCAATCTAGAGTATGGCTACACCTTC
CASNLEYGYTF
>TRBV30|NA|NA|12|TRBJ1-1
TGTGCCTGGGACCGGGGGACCTATTTGGCTTTCTTT
CAWDRGTYLAFF
>TRBV18|NA|many|15|TRBJ1-6
TGTGCCAGCTCACACGACAGCGTTACTCATTCACCCCTCCACTTT
CASSHDSVTHSPLHF
>TRBV5-4|TRBD1|NA|13|TRBJ1-2
TGTGCCAGCAGCGTACAGGGGAACTATGGCTACACCTTC
CASSVQGNYGYTF
>TRBV6-5|TRBD2|NA|15|TRBJ2-7
TGTGCCAGCATCAAGGAGCGGGGGCTTGGCTACGAGCAGTACTTC
CASIKERGLGYEQYF
>TRBV2|NA|NA|11|TRBJ1-2
TGTGCCAGCAGTGCAAGTAGCGGCTACACCTTC
CASSASSGYTF
>TRBV7-3|NA|NA|15|TRBJ2-2
TGTGCCAGCAGCTTAACGACCTTGAACACCGGGGAGCTGTTTTTT
CASSLTTLNTGELFF
>TRBV7-9|NA|NA|15|TRBJ2-5
TGTGCCAGCAGCCCAGGACCGGGAAACCAAGAGACCCAGTACTTC
CASSPGPGNQETQYF
>TRBV7-2|TRBD2|NA|16|TRBJ2-6
TGTGCCAGCAGCTTTCGGACTAGCGCTGGGGCCAACGTCCTGACTTTC
CASSFRTSAGANVLTF
>TRBV19|TRBD1|NA|19|TRBJ1-2
TGTGCCAGTAGTCCCCTGACAGGGGAGGGGGGAAAGACTATTGATGGCTACACCTTC
CASSPLTGEGGKTIDGYTF
>TRBV11-2|NA|few|14|TRBJ1-1
TGTGCCAGCAGCTTCGGCCTTGCCAACACTGAAGCTTTCTTT
CASSFGLANTEAFF
>TRBV7-2|TRBD1|NA|14|TRBJ2-1
TGTGCCAGCAGCTTGGGACAGCCCGAGAGAGAGCAGTTCTTC
CASSLGQPEREQFF
>TRBV19|NA|NA|14|TRBJ1-1
TGTGCCAGTAGTATAGACGTCCCTTACACTGAAGCTTTCTTT
CASSIDVPYTEAFF
>TRBV30|NA|NA|12|TRBJ1-2
TGTGCCTGGACGTCGCAGGGGTTAGGCTACACCTTC
CAWTSQGLGYTF
>TRBV2|TRBD1|NA|13|TRBJ2-3
TGTGCCAGCGGGACAGAAAACACAGATACGCAGTATTTT
CASGTENTDTQYF
>TRBV7-8|NA|NA|13|TRBJ1-3
TGTGCCAGCAGCTCCACCAATCGAAACACCATATATTTT
CASSSTNRNTIYF
>TRBV19|NA|NA|12|TRBJ1-2
TGTGCCAGTTCAGAACAAAACTATGGCTACACCTTC
CASSEQNYGYTF
>TRBV9|NA|NA|15|TRBJ2-7
TGTGCCAGCAGCGTAGACCCCCTCGGTAGCCCTAATCAGGACTTC
CASSVDPLGSPNQDF
>TRBV28|NA|NA|16|TRBJ2-3
TGTGCCAGCAGTTCCCCACGGGGGTCAAGCACAGATACGCAGTATTTT
CASSSPRGSSTDTQYF
>TRBV6-1|TRBD1|NA|19|TRBJ1-2
TGTGCCAGCAGTGAATTTCTTCCCCCGTCGACAGGGAATAACTATGGCTACACCTTC
CASSEFLPPSTGNNYGYTF
>TRBV4-3|TRBD1|NA|16|TRBJ1-2
TGCGCCAGCAGCCAAGTGGGGACAGGGAAGAACTATGGCTACACCTTC
CASSQVGTGKNYGYTF
>TRBV6-5|NA|NA|12|TRBJ1-3
TGTGCCAGCCAAACGGGGGGAAACACCATATATTTT
CASQTGGNTIYF
>TRBV7-2|TRBD1|NA|18|TRBJ1-4
TGTGCCAGCAGACCGGGACAGACATCCCCGGTAGCTAATGAAAAACTGTTTTTT
CASRPGQTSPVANEKLFF
>TRBV18|NA|NA|14|TRBJ1-2
TGTGCCAGCTCACCTAAGACCCGTAACTATGGCTACACCTTC
CASSPKTRNYGYTF
>TRBV14|TRBD2|NA|15|TRBJ2-2
TGTGCCAGCAGCCAAGAGACTAGCGACGCCGGGGAGCTGTTTTTT
CASSQETSDAGELFF
>TRBV5-4|TRBD2|NA|15|TRBJ2-1
TGTGCCAGCAGCCGGCCGGGACTAGCCTACAATGAGCAGTTCTTC
CASSRPGLAYNEQFF
>TRBV5-6|TRBD2|once|16|TRBJ2-4
TGTGCCAGCAGCTTGGCAGTTGCACTAGCGGGTAACATTCAGTACTTC
CASSLAVALAGNIQYF
>TRBV2|TRBD1|NA|13|TRBJ1-2
TGTGCCAGCAGGGGCGGACAGGCCTATGGCTACACCTTC
CASRGGQAYGYTF
>TRBV19|NA|NA|13|TRBJ2-1
TGTGCCAGTAGGTTGGGGTCCTACAATGAGCAGTTCTTC
CASRLGSYNEQFF
>TRBV7-2|TRBD1|NA|17|TRBJ1-1
TGTGCCAGCAGCTTAGGAGGGGGACAGGGGGCGCACACTGAAGCTTTCTTT
CASSLGGGQGAHTEAFF
>TRBV5-1|NA|NA|18|TRBJ2-5
TGCGCCAGCAGCTTGGGCTTGGGGCGTCGGAGGGACCAAGAGACCCAGTACTTC
CASSLGLGRRRDQETQYF
>TRBV5-4|TRBD1|once|17|TRBJ1-1
TGTGCCAGCAGTCAGGGGGCGTTGGGTTTTACGAACACTGAAGCTTTCTTT
CASSQGALGFTNTEAFF
>TRBV29-1|NA|few|13|TRBJ1-1
TGCAGCGTTGAAGATTATAGAGGGGGTGAAGCTTTCTTT
CSVEDYRGGEAFF
>TRBV27|NA|NA|14|TRBJ1-1
TGTGCCAGCAGTCCCATTGGGGCGAACACTGAAGCTTTCTTT
CASSPIGANTEAFF
>TRBV6-1|TRBD1|NA|11|TRBJ1-1
TGTGCCGGAACGACAGGGACTGAAGCTTTCTTT
CAGTTGTEAFF
>TRBV6-5|NA|NA|13|TRBJ1-5
TGTGCCAGCAGTGGCCGGGGCAATCAGCCCCAGCATTTT
CASSGRGNQPQHF
>TRBV2|NA|NA|13|TRBJ1-4
TGTGCCAGCAGTGAAGGGACAGTTGAAAAACTGTTTTTT
CASSEGTVEKLFF
>TRBV6-6|TRBD2|NA|12|TRBJ2-7
TGTGCCAGCGGACTAGCGGCATACGAGCAGTACTTC
CASGLAAYEQYF
>TRBV18|NA|NA|14|TRBJ2-3
TGTGCCAGCTCCCCGGCGGCTGGTGGTCCAGGGGCGTATTTT
CASSPAAGGPGAYF
>TRBV2|NA|NA|12|TRBJ1-5
TGTGCCAGCAGCCAAGAGGGGCAGCCCCAGCATTTT
CASSQEGQPQHF
>TRBV5-1|NA|few|16|TRBJ1-6
TGCGCCAGCAGCTTAATCGGGACGGCAAGGAGTTCACCCCTCCACTTT
CASSLIGTARSSPLHF
>TRBV19|TRBD1|NA|14|TRBJ1-1
TGTGCCAGTAAAGCGACAGGGGGAGTTTCTGAAGCTTTCTTT
CASKATGGVSEAFF